What follows describes a single T cell receptor (beta chain). Donors in Cohort 3 counted as recovered after two negative PCRs, clearance, or symptom resolution. In the study's own analysis: Amplification from reference gene primers served as the basis for estimated nucleated cell counts. TCRdb keeps only in-frame clones here, not all; method: immunoSEQ multiplex PCR. V, J and clone size are taken as reported in that table, and D and trimming were inferred from the DNA itself. The sample records approximately 300,000 clones, 75% to 90% being singletons. This specimen comes from a study of blood T cell repertoires in COVID-19. Turning to the study itself: Both acute and convalescent COVID-19 samples were obtained from the United States, Italy and Spain. The cDNA or gDNA used as material had been derived from T cells, B-cell-depleted T cells, or PBMCs.

After removal of 3 bases from V and 7 bases from J, the junction contained 2 bases not matched to a gene. Germline V gene sequence: CDR1 SEHNR, CDR2 FQNEAQ (reference sequence). This CDR3 contains 13 residues. Sequenced material: PBMCs or T cells enriched from blood (not recorded which). The receptor comes from a young woman who had recovered from COVID-19. The rearrangement links TRBV7-9 to TRBJ1-1; 10 positions agree with TRBD1. This chain's CDR3 is CASSLGQGLEAFF. Here the CDR3 DNA reads TGTGCCAGCAGCTTGGGACAGGGGCTTGAAGCTTTCTTT.